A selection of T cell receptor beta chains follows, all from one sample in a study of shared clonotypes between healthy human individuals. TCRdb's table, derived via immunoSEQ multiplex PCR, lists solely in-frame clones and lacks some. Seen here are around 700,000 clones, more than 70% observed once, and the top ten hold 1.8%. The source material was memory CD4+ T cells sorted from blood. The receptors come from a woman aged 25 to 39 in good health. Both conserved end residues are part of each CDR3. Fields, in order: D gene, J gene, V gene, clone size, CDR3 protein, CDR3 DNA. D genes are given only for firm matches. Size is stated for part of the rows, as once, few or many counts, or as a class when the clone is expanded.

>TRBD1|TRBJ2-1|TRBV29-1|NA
CSVERDSSYNEQFF
TGCAGCGTTGAGAGGGACAGTTCCTACAATGAGCAGTTCTTC
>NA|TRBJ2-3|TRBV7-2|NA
CASSLELVSDTQYF
TGTGCCAGCAGCTTAGAACTGGTCTCGGATACGCAGTATTTT
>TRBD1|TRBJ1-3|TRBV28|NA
CASRRGPTGVYGNTIYF
TGTGCCAGCAGACGGGGCCCAACAGGGGTTTATGGAAACACCATATATTTT
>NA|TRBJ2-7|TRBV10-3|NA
CAIQGTYEQYF
TGTGCCATCCAGGGCACCTACGAGCAGTACTTC
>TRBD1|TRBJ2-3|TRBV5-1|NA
CASSPNRGSTDTQYF
TGCGCCAGCAGCCCCAACAGGGGTAGCACAGATACGCAGTATTTT
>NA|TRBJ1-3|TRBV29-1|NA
CSVDLGRAGNTIYF
TGCAGCGTTGATCTGGGGCGAGCTGGAAACACCATATATTTT
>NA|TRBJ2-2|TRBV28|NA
CASRFRDRNTGELFF
TGTGCCAGCAGGTTCCGGGACCGAAACACCGGGGAGCTGTTTTTT
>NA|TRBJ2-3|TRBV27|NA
CASSIGLARSTDTQYF
TGTGCCAGCAGTATAGGGTTAGCACGTAGCACAGATACGCAGTATTTT
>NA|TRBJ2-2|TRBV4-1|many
CASSGGWGTGELFF
TGCGCCAGCAGCGGGGGGTGGGGCACCGGGGAGCTGTTTTTT
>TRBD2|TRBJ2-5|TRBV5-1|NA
CASSQTTSAQETQYF
TGCGCCAGCAGCCAAACTACTAGCGCCCAAGAGACCCAGTACTTC
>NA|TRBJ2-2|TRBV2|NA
CASKTQGDTGELFF
TGTGCCAGCAAAACACAGGGTGACACCGGGGAGCTGTTTTTT
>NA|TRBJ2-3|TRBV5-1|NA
CASSLAGSGGVTDTQYF
TGCGCCAGCAGCTTGGCCGGAAGTGGAGGGGTAACAGATACGCAGTATTTT
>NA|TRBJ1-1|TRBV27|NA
CASSSNMRAEAFF
TGTGCCAGCAGTTCGAATATGAGGGCTGAAGCTTTCTTT
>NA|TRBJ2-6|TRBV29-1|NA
CSVSPLGRSGANVLTF
TGCAGCGTGTCCCCTTTGGGAAGATCTGGGGCCAACGTCCTGACTTTC
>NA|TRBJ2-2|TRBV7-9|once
CASSLKGNTGELFF
TGTGCCAGCAGCTTAAAGGGGAACACCGGGGAGCTGTTTTTT
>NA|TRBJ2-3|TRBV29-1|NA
CSVRIAARGTDTQYF
TGCAGCGTGCGAATAGCGGCGAGAGGCACAGATACGCAGTATTTT
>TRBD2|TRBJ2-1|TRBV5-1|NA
CASSWTSEPYNEQFF
TGCGCCAGCAGCTGGACTAGCGAACCCTACAATGAGCAGTTCTTC
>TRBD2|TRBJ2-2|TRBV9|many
CASSVDIMREGLRGELFF
TGTGCCAGCAGCGTAGACATTATGCGGGAGGGCCTGCGCGGGGAGCTGTTTTTT
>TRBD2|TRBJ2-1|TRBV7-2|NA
CASSLSGSDEQFF
TGTGCCAGCAGCTTAAGCGGGAGCGATGAGCAGTTCTTC
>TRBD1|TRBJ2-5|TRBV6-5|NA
CASSSGSTGDQETQYF
TGTGCCAGCAGTTCCGGGTCGACAGGGGACCAAGAGACCCAGTACTTC
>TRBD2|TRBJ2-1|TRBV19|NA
CASSLGLAAYNEQFF
TGTGCCAGTAGCCTGGGACTAGCGGCTTACAATGAGCAGTTCTTC
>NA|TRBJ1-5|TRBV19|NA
CASSIGFLQPQHF
TGTGCCAGTAGTATTGGGTTCCTACAGCCCCAGCATTTT
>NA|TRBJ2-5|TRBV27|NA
CASSLSKEWGTQYF
TGTGCCAGCAGTTTATCGAAGGAATGGGGGACCCAGTACTTC
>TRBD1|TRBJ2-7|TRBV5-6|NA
CASSWGGTGGAEQYF
TGTGCCAGCAGCTGGGGCGGGACAGGGGGCGCCGAGCAGTACTTC
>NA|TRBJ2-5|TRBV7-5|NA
CVRSWTSGKQTQYF
TGTGTCAGAAGCTGGACTAGCGGGAAACAGACCCAGTACTTC
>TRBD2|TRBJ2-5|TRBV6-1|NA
CASGTSGQETQYF
TGTGCCAGTGGGACTAGCGGCCAAGAGACCCAGTACTTC
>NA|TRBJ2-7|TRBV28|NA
CASSYERYSYEQYF
TGTGCCAGCAGTTACGAACGGTACTCCTACGAGCAGTACTTC
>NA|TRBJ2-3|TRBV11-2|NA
CASSPGPSGDTQYF
TGTGCCAGCAGCCCCGGGCCCAGCGGAGATACGCAGTATTTT
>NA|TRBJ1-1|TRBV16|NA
CASSQSGGMGDTEAFF
TGTGCCAGCAGCCAATCCGGGGGAATGGGGGACACTGAAGCTTTCTTT
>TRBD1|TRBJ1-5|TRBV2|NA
CASSELAGTANQPQHF
TGTGCCAGCAGTGAGCTGGCCGGGACAGCTAATCAGCCCCAGCATTTT
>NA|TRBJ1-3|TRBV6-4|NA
CASSDTRVLLGNTIYF
TGTGCCAGCAGTGACACCAGGGTACTCCTTGGAAACACCATATATTTT
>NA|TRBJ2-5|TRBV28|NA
CASSTRQSQETQYF
TGTGCCAGCAGTACTAGACAATCCCAAGAGACCCAGTACTTC
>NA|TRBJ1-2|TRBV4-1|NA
CASSPSGRVYGYTF
TGCGCCAGCAGCCCATCCGGGAGGGTCTATGGCTACACCTTC
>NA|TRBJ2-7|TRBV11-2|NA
CASSLLRGAYEQYF
TGTGCCAGCAGCCTCCTCAGGGGCGCCTACGAGCAGTACTTC
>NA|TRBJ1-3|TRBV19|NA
CASRSVGSGNTIYF
TGTGCCAGTAGGAGTGTGGGATCTGGAAACACCATATATTTT
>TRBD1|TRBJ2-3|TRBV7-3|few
CASSPGQQIDTQYF
TGTGCCAGCAGCCCGGGACAGCAGATAGATACGCAGTATTTT
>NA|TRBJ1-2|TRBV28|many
CASRQGGYTF
TGTGCCAGCAGACAGGGTGGCTACACCTTC
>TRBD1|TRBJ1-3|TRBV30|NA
CAWSSLAGQGSLAIYF
TGTGCCTGGAGCTCACTCGCGGGACAGGGGAGTTTAGCCATATATTTT
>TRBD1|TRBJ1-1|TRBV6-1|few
CASLGQANTEAFF
TGTGCCAGCCTGGGACAGGCGAACACTGAAGCTTTCTTT
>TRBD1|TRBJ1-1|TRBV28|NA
CASSIPTGAYTEAFF
TGTGCCAGCAGTATTCCGACAGGGGCCTACACTGAAGCTTTCTTT
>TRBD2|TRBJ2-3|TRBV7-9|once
CASSLVVTSGETDTQYF
TGTGCCAGCAGCTTAGTCGTTACTAGCGGGGAAACAGATACGCAGTATTTT
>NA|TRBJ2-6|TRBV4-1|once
CASSQEGRKRANVLTF
TGCGCCAGCAGCCAAGAGGGCCGGAAGAGGGCCAACGTCCTGACTTTC
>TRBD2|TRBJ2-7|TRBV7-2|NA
CASSLASGGLSLYEQYF
TGTGCCAGCAGCTTAGCGTCGGGAGGGCTCTCTCTGTACGAGCAGTACTTC
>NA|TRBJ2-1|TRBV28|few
CASSSPPHEQFF
TGTGCCAGCAGTTCCCCCCCCCATGAGCAGTTCTTC
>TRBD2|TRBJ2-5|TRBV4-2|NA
CASSPPGGIQETQYF
TGTGCCAGCAGCCCCCCGGGGGGAATCCAAGAGACCCAGTACTTC
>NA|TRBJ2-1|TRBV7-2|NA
CASSFTGASSYNEQFF
TGTGCCAGCAGCTTTACCGGGGCCTCCTCCTACAATGAGCAGTTCTTC
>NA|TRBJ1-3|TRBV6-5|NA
CASSYDGYSGNTIYF
TGTGCCAGCAGTTACGACGGCTACTCTGGAAACACCATATATTTT
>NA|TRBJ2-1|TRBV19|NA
CASSIERRYNEQFF
TGTGCCAGTAGTATTGAGCGGAGATACAATGAGCAGTTCTTC
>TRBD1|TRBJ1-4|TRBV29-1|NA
CSVERTGNEKLFF
TGCAGCGTTGAACGGACAGGGAATGAAAAACTGTTTTTT
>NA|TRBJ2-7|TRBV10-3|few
CAISLQRGEQYF
TGTGCCATCAGTCTACAAAGGGGAGAGCAGTACTTC
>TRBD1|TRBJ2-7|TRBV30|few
CAWRTGGPPIDEQYF
TGTGCCTGGAGGACAGGGGGACCCCCCATCGACGAGCAGTACTTC
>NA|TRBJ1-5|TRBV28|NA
CASSSSGGPINQPQHF
TGTGCCAGCAGTTCATCCGGCGGACCGATCAATCAGCCCCAGCATTTT